This TCR beta chain was identified in a study of blood T cell repertoires in COVID-19. At the level of the study: Material from acute and convalescent COVID-19 was sourced from the United States, Italy and Spain. PBMCs, B-cell-depleted T cells, or T cells were the source of the cDNA or gDNA that made up the material.

Using immunoSEQ multiplex PCR, the repertoire was profiled, and TCRdb retains in-frame clones only, with some absent. The table includes over 200,000 clones, around four fifths detected once. The source of this sequence is a woman aged 50 to 60 with active or convalescent COVID-19. The specimen was peripheral blood.

CDR3 bases: TGTGCCAGCAGTGGGGAGGGAACGGGACTCCACTTT. Amino acid sequence: CASSGEGTGLHF. The chain combines TRBV6-4 with TRBJ1-6; D not resolved. The CDR3 length is 12 residues. Germline loops: CDR1 MRHNA, CDR2 SNTAGT. V was pared by 4 bases and J by 16 bases, with 14 bases between.